The subject of this entry is one TCR beta chain. Data came from immunoSEQ multiplex PCR; TCRdb stores just in-frame clones and leaves some out. The data hold just over 350,000 clones, with about 86% observed a single time. The data stem from a study of blood T cell repertoires in COVID-19. V lost 6 bases, J lost 5 bases, and 17 bases lay in between. Germline V gene lookup returns CDR1 SGHRS and CDR2 YFSETQ. This CDR3 comprises 14 residues. The sequence came from an older woman with COVID-19, enrolled during active disease. The sample was peripheral blood. This sequence joins TRBV5-1 and TRBJ1-2; perhaps TRBD1 as D (5 bases). Here the CDR3 reads CASTPTGGWYGYTF. CDR3 DNA: TGCGCCAGCACCCCAACTGGGGGGTGGTATGGCTACACCTTC.